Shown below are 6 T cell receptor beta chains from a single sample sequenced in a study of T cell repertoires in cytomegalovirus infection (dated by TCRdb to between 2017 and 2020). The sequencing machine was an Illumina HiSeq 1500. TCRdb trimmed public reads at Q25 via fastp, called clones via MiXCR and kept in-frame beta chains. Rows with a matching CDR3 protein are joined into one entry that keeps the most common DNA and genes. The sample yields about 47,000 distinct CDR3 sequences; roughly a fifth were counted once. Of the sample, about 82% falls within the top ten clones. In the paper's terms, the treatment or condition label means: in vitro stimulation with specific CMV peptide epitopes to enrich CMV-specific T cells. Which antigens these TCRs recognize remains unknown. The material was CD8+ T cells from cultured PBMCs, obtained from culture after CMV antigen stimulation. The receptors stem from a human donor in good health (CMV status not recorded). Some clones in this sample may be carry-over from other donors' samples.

The CDR3 protein is CASSPGLAGGHTGELFF. In DNA, the CDR3 is TGTGCCAGCAGCCCGGGACTAGCGGGGGGCCACACCGGGGAGCTGTTTTTT. This chain joins TRBV7-9 and TRBJ2-2; 15 nucleotides match TRBD2. Germline assignment: CDR1 SEHNR and CDR2 FQNEAQ (reference sequence). There are 17 residues in the CDR3. The trim removed 5 bases at V and 3 bases at J, leaving 4 bases unmatched.

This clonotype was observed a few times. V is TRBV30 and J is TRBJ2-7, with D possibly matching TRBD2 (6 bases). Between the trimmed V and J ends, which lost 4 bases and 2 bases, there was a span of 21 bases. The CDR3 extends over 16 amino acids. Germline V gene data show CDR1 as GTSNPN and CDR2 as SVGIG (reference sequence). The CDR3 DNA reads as TGTGCCTGGACCCTCACGAGGCAGGGAGGCACCTACGAGCAGTACTTC. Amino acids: CAWTLTRQGGTYEQYF.

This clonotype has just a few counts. The CDR3 region has the DNA TGTGCCAGCAGCTTAACAAAGATTACTGAAGCTTTCTTT. Translated, it gives CASSLTKITEAFF. V and J are TRBV7-6 and TRBJ1-1, with no clear D. Germline V CDR1 and CDR2: SGHVS, FNYEAQ. The CDR3 totals 13 residues. The V gene lost 2 bases and the J gene lost 5 bases, with 9 bases spanning the gap.

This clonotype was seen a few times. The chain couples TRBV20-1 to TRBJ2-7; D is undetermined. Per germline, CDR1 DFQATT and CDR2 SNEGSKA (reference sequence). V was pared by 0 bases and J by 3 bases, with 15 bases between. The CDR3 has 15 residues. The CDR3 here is CSARDALGGVYEQYF. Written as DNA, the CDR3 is TGCAGTGCTAGAGATGCCTTGGGTGGTGTCTACGAGCAGTACTTC.

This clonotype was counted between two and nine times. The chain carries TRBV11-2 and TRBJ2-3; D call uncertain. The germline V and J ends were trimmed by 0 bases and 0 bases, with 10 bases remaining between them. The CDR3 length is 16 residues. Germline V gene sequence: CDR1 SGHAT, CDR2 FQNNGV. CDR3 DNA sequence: TGTGCCAGCAGCTTAGATCTCCAAAAAAGCACAGATACGCAGTATTTT. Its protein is CASSLDLQKSTDTQYF. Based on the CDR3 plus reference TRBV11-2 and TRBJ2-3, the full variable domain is EAGVAQSPRYKIIEKRQSVAFWCNPISGHATLYWYQQILGQGPKLLIQFQNNGVVDDSQLPKDRFSAERLKGVDSTLKIQPAKLEDSAVYLCASSLDLQKSTDTQYFGPGTRLTVL.

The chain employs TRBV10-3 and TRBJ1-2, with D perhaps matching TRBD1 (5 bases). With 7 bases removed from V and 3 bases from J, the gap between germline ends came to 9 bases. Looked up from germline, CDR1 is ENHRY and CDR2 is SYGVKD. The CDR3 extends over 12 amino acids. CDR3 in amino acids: CAINGGYYGYTF. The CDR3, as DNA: TGTGCCATCAACGGGGGATACTATGGCTACACCTTC.